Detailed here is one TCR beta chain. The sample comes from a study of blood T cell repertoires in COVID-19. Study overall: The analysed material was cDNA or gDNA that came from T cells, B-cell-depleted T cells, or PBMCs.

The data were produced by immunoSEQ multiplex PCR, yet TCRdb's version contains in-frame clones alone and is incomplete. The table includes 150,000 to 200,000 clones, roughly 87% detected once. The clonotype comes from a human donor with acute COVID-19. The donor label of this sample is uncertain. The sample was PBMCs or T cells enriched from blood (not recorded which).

CDR3 nucleotides: TGTGCCAGCAGTTCCAGTCCCTCCTACGAGCAGTACTTC. It specifies CASSSSPSYEQYF. The gene calls are TRBV28 and TRBJ2-7; D remains ambiguous. V lost 4 bases and J 0 bases, leaving 7 bases between the germline ends. Germline V gene sequence: CDR1 MDHEN, CDR2 SYDVKM. The CDR3 contains 13 residues.